This passage covers 28 T cell receptor beta chains from one sample sequenced in a study of neurological immune-mediated disorders. TCRdb itself ran the 5' RACE reads through MiXCR, one entry per CDR3 protein. The sample has over 25,000 distinct CDR3 sequences, less than 25% seen once. Sequencing was carried out using CD4+ T cells from blood. The receptors originated from a man over 45 with HTLV-1-associated myelopathy (HAM/TSP).

V usage is TRBV5-6 and J usage is TRBJ2-3; D is undetermined. Trimming stripped 2 bases from V and 0 bases from J, with 25 bases between. The germline V gene has CDR1 SGHDT and CDR2 YYEEEE. The CDR3 contains 20 residues. DNA for the CDR3: TGTGCCAGCAGCTTAATCACCGACTGGAGTACCAAAGGGAGCACAGATACGCAGTATTTT. It specifies CASSLITDWSTKGSTDTQYF.

This clonotype has ten or more counts. The chain links TRBV18 to TRBJ2-7; the D gene could be TRBD1 or TRBD2 (7 bases each). Germline V CDR1 and CDR2: KGHSH, LQKENI. V shed 1 base and J shed 4 bases, with 11 bases lying between them. The CDR3 is made up of 14 amino acids. The CDR3 spells CASSPRQGGYEQYF. CDR3 DNA: TGTGCCAGCTCACCACGGCAGGGGGGGTACGAGCAGTACTTC.

This clonotype was recorded many times. V and J are TRBV18 and TRBJ2-4; D is ambiguous. The CDR3 runs 15 residues. Germline V CDR1 and CDR2: KGHSH, LQKENI. V was trimmed by 1 base and J by 0 bases, leaving 7 bases between them. The CDR3 DNA follows: TGTGCCAGCTCACCACTGGGGAAAGCCAAAAACATTCAGTACTTC. Protein: CASSPLGKAKNIQYF. The entire variable domain, with the rest obtained from reference TRBV18 and TRBJ2-4, is as follows: NAGVMQNPRHLVRRRGQEARLRCSPMKGHSHVYWYRQLPEEGLKFMVYLQKENIIDESGMPKERFSAEFPKEGPSILRIQQVVRGDSAAYFCASSPLGKAKNIQYFGAGTRLSVL.

This clonotype appeared once. The chain combines TRBV5-1 with TRBJ2-7; possibly TRBD1 for D (6 bases). CDR1 and CDR2 (germline): SGHRS, YFSETQ. The CDR3 spans 16 residues. Between the trimmed V and J ends, which lost 4 bases and 2 bases, there was a span of 19 bases. CDR3 nucleotide sequence: TGCGCCAGCAGCCCTCTTGGACAGACGGGCGCCTACGAGCAGTACTTC. The encoded protein is CASSPLGQTGAYEQYF.

In its sample, this clonotype was seen many times. V gene TRBV12-3 or TRBV12-4 combines with J gene TRBJ1-3; D is undetermined. Trimming stripped 5 bases from V and 2 bases from J, with 10 bases between. This CDR3 has 14 residues. The CDR3 region has the DNA TGTGCCAGCAGTCTCTCGGGAACTGGAAACACCATATATTTT. Protein product: CASSLSGTGNTIYF.

This clonotype was detected many times. The chain joins TRBV6-1 to TRBJ1-5; D unclear. Germline CDR1 reads MNHNS; CDR2 reads SASEGT. The CDR3 totals 14 residues. V lost 6 bases and J 0 bases, leaving 9 bases between the germline ends. For the CDR3, the DNA is TGTGCCAGCAGGGTACCGACTAGCAATCAGCCCCAGCATTTT. This encodes CASRVPTSNQPQHF.

This clonotype was counted many times. The rearrangement links TRBV6-6 to TRBJ1-1; D not certain. V was trimmed by 4 bases and J by 6 bases, leaving 12 bases between them. The germline gives CDR1 MNHNY, CDR2 SVGAGI (reference sequence). The CDR3 runs 13 residues. In DNA, the CDR3 is TGTGCCAGCAGTTTCTCGGGTCTCGCTGAAGCTTTCTTT. Translation: CASSFSGLAEAFF.

This clonotype showed up many times. The chain links TRBV18 to TRBJ1-1, with TRBD1 matching 8 bases. Per the germline V gene, CDR1 is KGHSH and CDR2 is LQKENI. The CDR3 length is 15 residues. V lost 3 bases and J lost 7; bases outside the gene matches: 10. This chain's CDR3 is CASSPLDRGWGEAFF. The CDR3 DNA reads TGTGCCAGCTCACCTCTCGACAGGGGATGGGGTGAAGCTTTCTTT.

The chain recombines TRBV2 with TRBJ1-5; D gene uncertain. Germline values: CDR1 SNHLY, CDR2 FYNNEI. Trimming pared 5 bases from V and 3 bases from J, leaving 14 bases between. The CDR3 extends over 15 amino acids. CDR3 coding DNA: TGTGCCAGCAGTCTACAGCCGAATATCAATCAGCCCCAGCATTTT. Protein sequence: CASSLQPNINQPQHF.

The table lists this clonotype with many counts. J is TRBJ2-3 and V is TRBV7-2, with 9 positions matching TRBD2. Germline V lookup: CDR1 SGHTA, CDR2 FQGNSA. This CDR3 is 14 amino acids long. After removal of 1 base from V and 7 bases from J, the junction contained 3 bases not matched to a gene. The CDR3 DNA is TGTGCCAGCAGCTTAGGGCTAGCGGGATATACGCAGTATTTT. Translated: CASSLGLAGYTQYF.

This clonotype has at least ten counts. V usage is TRBV20-1 and J usage is TRBJ2-2; 10 positions agree with TRBD2. The germline gives CDR1 DFQATT, CDR2 SNEGSKA (reference sequence). The length of the CDR3 is 16 residues. V was clipped by 0 bases and J by 4 bases; unmatched bases: 5. The DNA of the CDR3 is TGCAGTGCTAGAGATTGGGCTAGCGGGGGCACCGGGGAGCTGTTTTTT. Amino acid sequence: CSARDWASGGTGELFF.

J is TRBJ2-7 and V is TRBV18, with TRBD1 as a possible D gene (5 bases). In germline, CDR1 is KGHSH, CDR2 LQKENI. The length of the CDR3 is 14 residues. V was shortened by 3 bases and J by 4 bases, with 13 bases between the two germline ends. The DNA of the CDR3 is TGTGCCAGCTCACCCTCGCAGGGTGGGTACGAGCAGTACTTC. This sequence encodes CASSPSQGGYEQYF.

This clonotype was observed many times. The genes are TRBV7-2 and TRBJ2-1, with D possibly being TRBD1 (6 bases). V lost 1 base and J 12 bases, leaving 10 bases between the germline ends. This CDR3 comprises 12 residues. Germline assignment: CDR1 SGHTA and CDR2 FQGNSA. The CDR3 region is CASSLDIGGQFF. The CDR3 DNA is TGTGCCAGCAGCTTAGATATAGGGGGGCAGTTCTTC.

The sample holds many counts of this clonotype. The chain couples TRBV11-2 to TRBJ2-7; D remains ambiguous. Trimming shortened V by 2 bases and J by 5 bases, and 13 bases separated the two germline ends. Germline loops: CDR1 SGHAT, CDR2 FQNNGV. This CDR3 region has 14 residues. The CDR3 reads CASSLSRQGHEQYF. The DNA of the CDR3 is TGTGCCAGCAGCTTAAGCAGGCAAGGCCACGAGCAGTACTTC. The full variable domain, its missing parts supplied by reference TRBV11-2 and TRBJ2-7, is EAGVAQSPRYKIIEKRQSVAFWCNPISGHATLYWYQQILGQGPKLLIQFQNNGVVDDSQLPKDRFSAERLKGVDSTLKIQPAKLEDSAVYLCASSLSRQGHEQYFGPGTRLTVT.

In its sample, this clonotype was seen many times. V is TRBV5-1 and J is TRBJ2-1, with a possible D match to TRBD1 (5 bases). The CDR3 length is 15 residues. CDR1 is SGHRS, CDR2 YFSETQ, per germline. V lost 2 bases, J lost 0 bases, and 9 bases lay in between. CDR3 sequence reads: CASSLEGDSYNEQFF. In DNA form, the CDR3 reads TGCGCCAGCAGCTTAGAAGGGGACTCCTACAATGAGCAGTTCTTC.

This chain connects TRBV5-8 to TRBJ1-2, with D perhaps TRBD1 (6 bases). Looked up from germline, CDR1 is SGHTS and CDR2 is YDEGEE. There are 13 residues in the CDR3. Trimming removed 2 bases from V and 8 bases from J, with 13 bases in between. The CDR3 spells CASSLQGFWGYTF. CDR3 coding DNA: TGTGCCAGCAGCTTACAGGGTTTCTGGGGCTACACCTTC.

This clonotype was observed at least ten times. The chain carries TRBV3-1 and TRBJ1-6; 7 bases map to TRBD1. Unmatched junction bases numbered 8, after V lost 4 bases and J lost 8 bases. CDR1 is LGHDT, CDR2 YNNKEL, per germline (reference sequence). There are 15 residues in the CDR3. The CDR3 nucleotides read TGTGCCAGCAGCCGCCACAGGGGCATAGATTCACCCCTCCACTTT. Protein: CASSRHRGIDSPLHF.

This clonotype has only a few counts. The chain uses TRBV5-1 and TRBJ2-1, with TRBD2 matching 9 bases. The CDR3 totals 16 residues. V shed 4 bases and J 5 bases; nucleotides not matched to a gene: 10. The germline V gene encodes CDR1 SGHRS and CDR2 YFSETQ. CDR3 bases: TGCGCCAGCAGCAATGGTAGCGGGAGAAGAAACAATGAGCAGTTCTTC. Translating it yields CASSNGSGRRNNEQFF.

Ten or more counts support this clonotype. The chain joins TRBV7-2 to TRBJ2-4, with 9 bases fitting TRBD1. CDR1 and CDR2 from the germline V gene are SGHTA and FQGNSA. V shed 5 bases and J 7 bases; nucleotides not matched to a gene: 18. The CDR3 totals 18 residues. The CDR3 protein is CASSQLATGTGTLNIQYF. CDR3 nucleotides: TGTGCCAGCAGCCAACTCGCAACCGGGACAGGGACCTTGAACATTCAGTACTTC. The full variable domain, rest sourced from reference TRBV7-2 and TRBJ2-4, is GAGVSQSPSNKVTEKGKDVELRCDPISGHTALYWYRQSLGQGLEFLIYFQGNSAPDKSGLPSDRFSAERTGGSVSTLTIQRTQQEDSAVYLCASSQLATGTGTLNIQYFGAGTRLSVL.

V usage is TRBV5-1 and J usage is TRBJ2-1, with 16 bases fitting TRBD2. Germline CDR1 SGHRS, CDR2 YFSETQ. CDR3 length equals 16 residues. J was trimmed by 7 bases and V by 4 bases; bases with no gene match: 5. The DNA for the CDR3 is TGCGCCAGCAGCGAGGGACTAGCGGGGGGGATTAATGAGCAGTTCTTC. Its translation: CASSEGLAGGINEQFF.

As DNA, the CDR3 is TGTGCCAGCAGTCAGCAGGGGGCGTCCTATAATTCACCCCTCCACTTT. Translating it yields CASSQQGASYNSPLHF. The genes are TRBV12-3 or TRBV12-4 and TRBJ1-6; 8 nucleotides align to TRBD1. With V trimmed by 5 bases and J by 1 base, 4 bases remained unmatched. The CDR3 runs 16 residues.

This clonotype showed up many times. The chain links TRBV5-8 to TRBJ1-2; D unresolved. The CDR3 is made up of 13 amino acids. Trimming cost V 4 bases and J 3 bases, with 10 bases left between them. From germline, CDR1 is SGHTS and CDR2 YDEGEE. CDR3 bases: TGTGCCAGCAGCCCAGACCGGCACTATGGCTACACCTTC. It is translated as CASSPDRHYGYTF.

This clonotype occurred many times. The rearrangement joins TRBV12-5 to TRBJ1-5, with 8 nucleotides matching TRBD1. The ends lost 6 bases at V and 1 base at J; junction bases unmatched: 11. The CDR3 has 17 amino acids. CDR1 and CDR2 from the germline V gene are LGHNT and FRNRAP. The CDR3 DNA follows: TGTGCTAGTGGATCGACAGGGGTCCCGCAAAGCAATCAGCCCCAGCATTTT. Translating it yields CASGSTGVPQSNQPQHF.

This clonotype has at least ten counts. V and J are TRBV20-1 and TRBJ1-4; D is undetermined. The CDR3 is 11 amino acids. Germline V CDR1 and CDR2: DFQATT, SNEGSKA (reference sequence). V was cut by 5 bases and J by 5 bases, with 6 bases left in between. CDR3 amino acids: CSAASNEKLFF. CDR3 DNA: TGCAGTGCTGCTTCCAATGAAAAACTGTTTTTT.

This clonotype was detected many times. The chain is built from TRBV4-1 and TRBJ2-3, with D perhaps given as TRBD1 or TRBD2 (5 bases each). The V gene lost 1 base and the J gene lost 4 bases, with 15 bases spanning the gap. The CDR3 extends over 16 amino acids. Per germline, CDR1 MGHRA and CDR2 YSYEKL. The CDR3 sequence is CASSQGAGLEADTQYF. Here the CDR3 DNA reads TGCGCCAGCAGCCAAGGGGCAGGGTTGGAGGCAGATACGCAGTATTTT.

This clonotype was counted at least ten times. The chain combines TRBV12-3 or TRBV12-4 with TRBJ2-7; D is unclear. V was cut by 5 bases and J by 2 bases, with 13 bases left in between. This CDR3 has 14 amino acids. CDR3 DNA: TGTGCCAGCAGTCCGAACGGCCTTACCTACGAGCAGTACTTC. Translated, it gives CASSPNGLTYEQYF.

This clonotype occurred many times. The chain recombines TRBV7-8 with TRBJ2-1; 7 bases are shared with TRBD1. With 4 bases clipped from V and 15 bases from J, the junction kept 15 bases outside the gene matches. Germline CDR1 reads SGHVS; CDR2 reads FQNEAQ. The CDR3 covers 14 residues. The CDR3 sequence: CASSSPRDSHPRFF. DNA of the CDR3: TGTGCCAGCAGCTCTCCGAGGGACAGCCACCCTAGGTTCTTC. Using reference TRBV7-8 and TRBJ2-1 for the parts outside the CDR3, the full variable domain is GAGVSQSPRYKVAKRGQDVALRCDPISGHVSLFWYQQALGQGPEFLTYFQNEAQLDKSGLPSDRFFAERPEGSVSTLKIQRTQQEDSAVYLCASSSPRDSHPRFFGPGTRLTVL.

In this sample, this clonotype is medium-sized. The chain joins TRBV20-1 to TRBJ2-3; D may be TRBD1 (6 bases). Trimming shortened V by 4 bases and J by 5 bases, and 19 bases separated the two germline ends. Germline V lookup: CDR1 DFQATT, CDR2 SNEGSKA (reference sequence). The CDR3 has 15 residues. The CDR3: CSATDRMSGRDTQYF. The CDR3 DNA is TGCAGTGCTACCGACAGGATGAGTGGAAGAGATACGCAGTATTTT.